The 3 T cell receptor beta chains given below trace back to one sample, sequenced in a study of Ad26.COV2.S vaccination and SARS-CoV-2 variants. Only in-frame clones appear in the TCRdb table, and some are missing; sequencing was by immunoSEQ multiplex PCR. The table lists 350,000 to 500,000 clones, approximately 88% of them singletons. Noted treatment: some 20 received Ad26.COV2.S at low or high dose, single or two shots; about 5 received placebo; per-sample allocation not given. Samples came from day 63 after the first vaccine or placebo injection. Material: peripheral blood, obtained in a trial of Ad26.COV2.S vaccine versus placebo. Source of these receptors: a person aged 18-65 years who received the Ad26.COV2.S COVID-19 vaccine or a placebo.

The J gene is TRBJ2-1, the V gene TRBV6-5; TRBD2 matches at 11 bases. The germline gives CDR1 MNHEY, CDR2 SVGAGI. With V trimmed by 4 bases and J by 3 bases, 5 bases remained unmatched. The CDR3 length is 16 residues. The CDR3 sequence is CASSSLAGGNYNEQFF. The CDR3 nucleotides read TGTGCCAGCAGTTCCCTAGCGGGGGGAAACTACAATGAGCAGTTCTTC.

V and J are TRBV5-1 and TRBJ2-6; 12 nucleotides align to TRBD1. This CDR3 region has 18 residues. Germline CDR1 reads SGHRS; CDR2 reads YFSETQ. With 3 bases clipped from V and 4 bases from J, the junction kept 8 bases outside the gene matches. This CDR3 is CASSWPGQGAIGANVLTF. CDR3 coding DNA: TGCGCCAGCAGCTGGCCGGGACAGGGGGCGATAGGGGCCAACGTCCTGACTTTC.

The count of this clone is one. The rearrangement links TRBV6-4 to TRBJ2-6, with a tentative D call TRBD1 (6 bases). V lost 3 bases and J lost 4, with 16 bases in between. CDR1 is MRHNA and CDR2 is SNTAGT in the germline V gene. The CDR3 length is 17 residues. This chain's CDR3 is CASSESGSQGGANVLTF. For the CDR3, the DNA is TGTGCCAGCAGTGAGTCGGGGTCCCAGGGGGGGGCCAACGTCCTGACTTTC.